These T cell receptor beta chains were read from a single sample in a study of blood T cell repertoires in COVID-19. Assay: immunoSEQ multiplex PCR; the TCRdb copy retains only in-frame clones and omits some. The table lists 200,000 to 250,000 clones, about four fifths of them singletons. Input material: peripheral blood. These receptors all come from a woman of 80 years or more with COVID-19, enrolled during active disease. Both conserved end residues are trimmed from each CDR3. D genes are given only for firm matches.

V gene	D gene	J gene	CDR3 protein
TRBV7-9	NA	TRBJ2-2	ASSLVTDFSGELF
TRBV5-1	NA	TRBJ2-7	ASSSDTTYEQY
TRBV5-1	NA	TRBJ1-4	ASSREGNEKLF
TRBV5-1	TRBD1	TRBJ1-2	ASSYGTEDLGYGYT
TRBV12-3/TRBV12-4	NA	TRBJ2-1	ASRAGYNEQF
TRBV10-2	NA	TRBJ2-1	ASSGRSSRYNEQF
TRBV27	NA	TRBJ2-7	ASSHNQNEQY
TRBV28	NA	TRBJ1-1	ASTPGLMNTEAF
TRBV6-5	TRBD1	TRBJ1-5	ASSYRGRAQDQPQH
TRBV6-5	NA	TRBJ1-3	ASSRDSGNTIY
TRBV9	TRBD2	TRBJ2-1	ASSVTPLAGDNEQF
TRBV5-4	TRBD1	TRBJ2-3	ASSLQGARTDTQY
TRBV4-1	NA	TRBJ1-5	ASSQEGNRVWPQH
TRBV10-2	NA	TRBJ1-4	ASSESRTAGFGNEKLF
TRBV6-5	NA	TRBJ1-5	ASGFGQPQH
TRBV6-5	TRBD1	TRBJ1-2	ASRRTGGDYGYT